A selection of T cell receptor beta chains follows, all from one sample in a study of radiotherapy plus CTLA-4 blockade in lung cancer. Clones were sequenced by immunoSEQ multiplex PCR, and TCRdb holds only the in-frame ones, with some missing. The data show 81,000 or so clones, about four fifths seen once. Here the sequenced sample was peripheral blood, taken from a patient treated with radiotherapy plus ipilimumab. The receptors come from a human donor with non-small cell lung cancer that progressed on radiotherapy plus ipilimumab. CDR3s include the opening cysteine and the closing phenylalanine or tryptophan. A D gene is named only where the DNA matches it firmly.

V	D	J	DNA	CDR3
TRBV12-2	.	TRBJ2-2	TGTGCAAGTCGCCTAGGAGAGAACACCGGGGAGCTGTTTTTT	CASRLGENTGELFF
TRBV5-7	.	TRBJ2-2	TGTGCCAGCAGCTTGGCGTCACGGGCGAACACCGGGGAGCTGTTTTTT	CASSLASRANTGELFF
TRBV5-1	.	TRBJ1-4	TGCGCCAGCAGCTTGGGAAGGGCGGGTGAAAAACTGTTTTTT	CASSLGRAGEKLFF
TRBV11-2	.	TRBJ1-1	TGTGCCAGCAGCTTAAGTTTTGGAGACACTGAAGCTTTCTTT	CASSLSFGDTEAFF
TRBV7-9	TRBD1	TRBJ1-4	TGTGCCAGCAGCCCTAGGTGGGGATCCGGGACAGCTAATGAAAAACTGTTTTTT	CASSPRWGSGTANEKLFF
TRBV6-1	.	TRBJ2-2	TGTGCCAGCAGTGGGGGGGGCGGCGGGGAGCTGTTTTTT	CASSGGGGGELFF
TRBV5-1	.	TRBJ1-1	TGCGCCAGCAGCCCACAAACCACAGCGACTGAAGCTTTCTTT	CASSPQTTATEAFF
TRBV4-3	.	TRBJ1-4	TGCGCCAGCAGCCAAGATTTCATGGGGCGTGAAAAACTGTTTTTT	CASSQDFMGREKLFF
TRBV4-2	.	TRBJ1-1	TGTGCCAGCAGCCAAGACGTAGCTTCGGGGGGTGAAGCTTTCTTT	CASSQDVASGGEAFF
TRBV7-9	TRBD2	TRBJ2-7	TGTGCCAGCAGCTTAGGACTAGCGTACGAGCAGTACTTC	CASSLGLAYEQYF
TRBV27	TRBD1	TRBJ2-6	TGTGCCAGCACTTTACAAGGACAGGGGGCATCTGGGGCCAACGTCCTGACTTTC	CASTLQGQGASGANVLTF
TRBV7-9	TRBD1	TRBJ2-7	TGTGCCAGCAGCCTGGGACAGCACTACGAGCAGTACTTC	CASSLGQHYEQYF
TRBV27	TRBD2	TRBJ2-7	TGTGCCAGCAGTTTTCTAGCGGGAGGGTGGCAGTACTTC	CASSFLAGGWQYF
TRBV30	.	TRBJ2-5	TGTGCCTGGAGTCAACGGGGGGCCGAAGAGACCCAGTACTTC	CAWSQRGAEETQYF